Below, one T cell receptor (beta chain) is given with its context. What it binds is unknown. The CDR3 extends over 14 amino acids. V was clipped by 4 bases and J by 8 bases; unmatched bases: 9. In germline, CDR1 is SGHRS, CDR2 YFSETQ. Profiled with immunoSEQ multiplex PCR; TCRdb holds only in-frame clones, not every one. The repertoire holds about 89,000 clones, approximately 91% seen once, with 0.25% to 0.35% in the top ten. This specimen belongs to a study of OX40 agonist ivuxolimab in advanced cancers. Findings of the study overall: Low clonal expansion, among the lowest seen, marked partial responders at 0.1-3.0 mg/kg. Normalized T-cell clonal expansion was also low in a subset of nonresponders.

Anyone with autoimmune disease history or systemic immunosuppression was excluded. Sampled blood was obtained at baseline, cycle 4 day 1, and cycle 7 day 1. The sample was CD4+ or CD8+ T cells sorted from blood, taken in a trial of the OX40 agonist ivuxolimab. The sequence derives from an adult with an advanced solid tumor such as melanoma, head and neck, liver or kidney cancer. This rearrangement joins TRBV5-1 to TRBJ2-1, with 7 bases fitting TRBD1. CDR3 loop: CASSVGQLEDEQFF. The CDR3 region has the DNA TGCGCCAGCAGCGTGGGACAGCTGGAGGATGAGCAGTTCTTC.